This T cell receptor beta chain was recorded in a study of cytomegalovirus exposure and HLA in healthy donors. With respect to this clone: Its antigen remains unidentified.

A multiplex PCR was run with 60 Vbeta primers and 13 Jbeta primers. Profiling relied on immunoSEQ multiplex PCR, and the TCRdb table lists in-frame clones only, not all of them. The repertoire has approximately 150,000 clones, roughly 80% of them found once; the top ten carry 2.9%. The study's findings and limits: As confirmed in vitro, three CMV-associated chains were specific for CMV antigens.

This CDR3 spans 15 amino acids. Germline loops: CDR1 SEHNR, CDR2 FQNEAQ (reference sequence). V dropped 4 bases and J dropped 1 base, with 10 bases sitting between them. Sequenced sample: PBMCs. The rearrangement uses TRBV7-9 and TRBJ2-2; a weak D match, TRBD2 (5 bases). This receptor was identified in a woman in her thirties in good health and CMV-seronegative. CDR3 residues: CASSYRGQNTGELFF. The CDR3 DNA sequence: TGTGCCAGCAGCTACAGAGGGCAGAACACCGGGGAGCTGTTTTTT.